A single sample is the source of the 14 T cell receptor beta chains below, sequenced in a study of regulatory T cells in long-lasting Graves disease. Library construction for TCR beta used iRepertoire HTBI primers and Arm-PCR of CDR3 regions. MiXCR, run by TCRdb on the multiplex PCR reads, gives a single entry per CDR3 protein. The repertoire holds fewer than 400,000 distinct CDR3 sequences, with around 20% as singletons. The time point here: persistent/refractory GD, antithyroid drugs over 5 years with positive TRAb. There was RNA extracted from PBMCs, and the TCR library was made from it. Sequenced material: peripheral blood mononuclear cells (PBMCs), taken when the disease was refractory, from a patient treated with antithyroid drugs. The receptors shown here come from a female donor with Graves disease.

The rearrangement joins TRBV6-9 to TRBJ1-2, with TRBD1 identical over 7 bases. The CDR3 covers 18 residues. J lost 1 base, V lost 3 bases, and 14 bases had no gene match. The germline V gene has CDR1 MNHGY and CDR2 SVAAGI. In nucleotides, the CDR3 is TGTGCCAGCAGTTACTCCAGATTTACCGGGACAGTTAACTATGGCTACACCTTC. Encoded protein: CASSYSRFTGTVNYGYTF.

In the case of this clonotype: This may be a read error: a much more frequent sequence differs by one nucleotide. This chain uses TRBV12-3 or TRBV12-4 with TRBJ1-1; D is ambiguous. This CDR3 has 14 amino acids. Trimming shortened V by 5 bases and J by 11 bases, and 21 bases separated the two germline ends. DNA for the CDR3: TGTGCCAGCAGTCCACTCCCGGAGCCGGAGAGGGCTTTCTTT. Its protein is CASSPLPEPERAFF.

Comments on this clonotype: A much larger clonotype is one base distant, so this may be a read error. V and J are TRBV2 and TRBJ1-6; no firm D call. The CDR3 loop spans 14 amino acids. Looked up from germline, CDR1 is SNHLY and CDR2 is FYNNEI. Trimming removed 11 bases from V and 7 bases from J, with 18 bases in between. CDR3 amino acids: CAGHADAANSPLHF. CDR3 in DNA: TGTGCCGGCCATGCTGATGCAGCCAATTCACCCCTCCACTTT.

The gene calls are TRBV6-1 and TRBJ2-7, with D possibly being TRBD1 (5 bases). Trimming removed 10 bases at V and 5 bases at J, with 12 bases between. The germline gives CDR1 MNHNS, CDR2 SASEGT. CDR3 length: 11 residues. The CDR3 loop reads CATSAGNEQYF. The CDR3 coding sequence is TGTGCCACCTCAGCAGGGAACGAGCAGTACTTC.

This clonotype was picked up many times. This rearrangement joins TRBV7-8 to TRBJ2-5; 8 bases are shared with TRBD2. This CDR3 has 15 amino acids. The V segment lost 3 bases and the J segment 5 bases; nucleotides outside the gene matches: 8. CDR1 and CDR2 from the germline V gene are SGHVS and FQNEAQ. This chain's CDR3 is CASSLPGGSRETQYF. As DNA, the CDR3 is TGTGCCAGCAGCTTGCCGGGGGGGAGTCGGGAGACCCAGTACTTC.

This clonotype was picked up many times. The DNA for the CDR3 is TGTGCCAGCAGTTTAGCTAGCGGGCAGGGATACGAGCAGTACTTC. It is translated as CASSLASGQGYEQYF. The genes are TRBV28 and TRBJ2-7; 8 nucleotides match TRBD2. The germline gives CDR1 MDHEN, CDR2 SYDVKM. The length of the CDR3 is 15 residues. J lost 4 bases, V lost 2 bases, and 7 bases had no gene match.

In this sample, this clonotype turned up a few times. CDR3 amino acids: CASSIAGTGKYQETQYF. In DNA form, the CDR3 reads TGTGCCAGTAGTATAGCCGGGACAGGAAAGTACCAAGAGACCCAGTACTTC. This chain uses TRBV19 with TRBJ2-5; 8 nucleotides match TRBD1. The CDR3 loop spans 17 amino acids. With V trimmed by 1 base and J by 0 bases, 7 bases remained unmatched. Germline V gene data show CDR1 as LNHDA and CDR2 as SQIVND (reference sequence).

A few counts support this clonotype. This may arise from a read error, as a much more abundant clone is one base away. The CDR3, as DNA: TGTGCCAGCACCCGACAGAAACTGTACGAGCAGTACTTC. The encoded protein is CASTRQKLYEQYF. The genes are TRBV6-1 and TRBJ2-7; TRBD1 might be the D (5 bases). There are 13 residues in the CDR3. Germline V gene sequence: CDR1 MNHNS, CDR2 SASEGT. V was trimmed by 7 bases and J by 4 bases, leaving 14 bases between them.

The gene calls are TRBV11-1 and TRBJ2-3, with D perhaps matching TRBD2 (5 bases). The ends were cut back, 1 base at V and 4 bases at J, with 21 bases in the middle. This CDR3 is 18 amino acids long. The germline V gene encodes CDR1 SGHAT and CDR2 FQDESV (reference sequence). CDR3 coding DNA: TGTGCCAGCAGCTTAGATTATAGGGCGAGCGGTGGCGCAGATACGCAGTATTTT. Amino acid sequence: CASSLDYRASGGADTQYF.

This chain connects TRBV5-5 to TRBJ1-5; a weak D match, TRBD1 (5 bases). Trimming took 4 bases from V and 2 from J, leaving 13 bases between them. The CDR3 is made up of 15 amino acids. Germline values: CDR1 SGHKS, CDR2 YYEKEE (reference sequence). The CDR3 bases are TGTGCCAGCAGCCGAGGGACGGATGGCAATCAGCCCCAGCATTTT. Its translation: CASSRGTDGNQPQHF. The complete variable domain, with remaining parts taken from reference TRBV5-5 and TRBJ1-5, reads DAGVTQSPTHLIKTRGQQVTLRCSPISGHKSVSWYQQVLGQGPQFIFQYYEKEERGRGNFPDRFSARQFPNYSSELNVNALLLGDSALYLCASSRGTDGNQPQHFGDGTRLSIL.

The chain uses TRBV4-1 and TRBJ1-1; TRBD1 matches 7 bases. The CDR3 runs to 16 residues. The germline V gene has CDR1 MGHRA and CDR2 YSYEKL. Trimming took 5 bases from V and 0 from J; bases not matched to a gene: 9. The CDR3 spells CASSKGQLSMNTEAFF. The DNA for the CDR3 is TGCGCCAGCAGCAAGGGACAGCTTTCGATGAACACTGAAGCTTTCTTT.

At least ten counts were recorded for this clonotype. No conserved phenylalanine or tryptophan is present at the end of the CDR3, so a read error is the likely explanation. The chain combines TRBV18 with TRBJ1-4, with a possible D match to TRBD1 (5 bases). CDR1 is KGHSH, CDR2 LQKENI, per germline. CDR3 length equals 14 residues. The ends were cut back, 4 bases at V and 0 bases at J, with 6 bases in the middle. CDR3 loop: CASSLGATNEKLFS. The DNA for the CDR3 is TGTGCCAGCTCACTAGGGGCAACTAATGAAAAACTGTTTTCT.

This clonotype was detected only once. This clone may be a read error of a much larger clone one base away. The CDR3 DNA follows: TGTGCCAGCTCACACATAGAACATACCTACGAGCAGTACTTC. Protein product: CASSHIEHTYEQYF. The chain joins TRBV18 to TRBJ2-7; the D is unclear. In germline, CDR1 is KGHSH, CDR2 LQKENI. The CDR3 loop spans 14 amino acids. V lost 4 bases to trimming and J lost 2 bases, with 12 bases between them. The variable domain in full, with the rest retrieved from reference TRBV18 and TRBJ2-7, is NAGVMQNPRHLVRRRGQEARLRCSPMKGHSHVYWYRQLPEEGLKFMVYLQKENIIDESGMPKERFSAEFPKEGPSILRIQQVVRGDSAAYFCASSHIEHTYEQYFGPGTRLTVT.

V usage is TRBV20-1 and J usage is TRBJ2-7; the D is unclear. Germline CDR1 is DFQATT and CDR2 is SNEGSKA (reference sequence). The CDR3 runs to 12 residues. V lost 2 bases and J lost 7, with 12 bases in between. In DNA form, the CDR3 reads TGCAGTGCTAGACCAGACTCTTGGGAGCAGTACTTC. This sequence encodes CSARPDSWEQYF.